The clone carrying this TCR beta chain was counted between two and nine times. This sample's time point: patch test 1, 2 weeks after DPC sensitization. Treatment of the sample: therapeutic diphenylcyclopropenone sensitization with weekly scalp DPC. V lost 0 bases, J lost 3 bases, and 9 bases stayed unmatched. The CDR3 is made up of 18 amino acids. Per the germline V gene, CDR1 is LGHNA and CDR2 is YNFKEQ. The sample comes from a study of human T cells and chemical hapten exposure. TCRdb independently ran MiXCR on the RACE reads; one entry per CDR3 protein. This sample has about 380,000 distinct CDR3 sequences, with approximately 4.4% found just once.

V gene TRBV4-2 combines with J gene TRBJ2-3; 10 positions match TRBD2. This specimen consisted of whole blood, obtained in connection with sensitization to the hapten diphenylcyclopropenone (DPC). This clonotype was sampled from a woman aged 45-65 years with alopecia areata. Some clones in this sample may be carry-over from other donors' samples. The chain's CDR3 is CASSQDGVAGGVTDTQYF. CDR3 nucleotide sequence: TGTGCCAGCAGCCAAGATGGGGTAGCGGGAGGAGTAACAGATACGCAGTATTTT.